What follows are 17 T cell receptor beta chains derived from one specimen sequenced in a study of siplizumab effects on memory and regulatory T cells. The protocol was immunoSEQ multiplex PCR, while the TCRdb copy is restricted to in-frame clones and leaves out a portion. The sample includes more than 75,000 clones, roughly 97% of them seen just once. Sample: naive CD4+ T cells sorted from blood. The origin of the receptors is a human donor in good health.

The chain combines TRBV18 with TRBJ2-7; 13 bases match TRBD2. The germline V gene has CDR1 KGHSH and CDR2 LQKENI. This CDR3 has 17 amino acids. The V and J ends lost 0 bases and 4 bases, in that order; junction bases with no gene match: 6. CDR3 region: CASSPPSRTSGGYEQYF. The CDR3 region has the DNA TGTGCCAGCTCACCACCGAGTAGGACTAGCGGGGGTTACGAGCAGTACTTC.

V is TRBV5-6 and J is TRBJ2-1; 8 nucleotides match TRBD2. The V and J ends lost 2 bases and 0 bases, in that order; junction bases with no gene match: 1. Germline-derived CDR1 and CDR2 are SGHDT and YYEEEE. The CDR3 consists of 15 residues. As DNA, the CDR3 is TGTGCCAGCAGCTTCACTAGCGGCTCCTACAATGAGCAGTTCTTC. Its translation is CASSFTSGSYNEQFF. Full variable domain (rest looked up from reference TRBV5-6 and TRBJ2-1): DAGVTQSPTHLIKTRGQQVTLRCSPKSGHDTVSWYQQALGQGPQFIFQYYEEEERQRGNFPDRFSGHQFPNYSSELNVNALLLGDSALYLCASSFTSGSYNEQFFGPGTRLTVL.

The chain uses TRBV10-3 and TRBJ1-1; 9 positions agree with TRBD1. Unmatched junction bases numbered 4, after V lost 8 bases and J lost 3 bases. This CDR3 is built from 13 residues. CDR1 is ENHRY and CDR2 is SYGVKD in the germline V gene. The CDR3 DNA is TGTGCCATCTCCAGGACAGGGGACACTGAAGCTTTCTTT. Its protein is CAISRTGDTEAFF.

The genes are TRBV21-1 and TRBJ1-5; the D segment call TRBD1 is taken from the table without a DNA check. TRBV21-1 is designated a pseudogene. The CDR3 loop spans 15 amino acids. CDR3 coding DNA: TGTGCCAGCAGCAAATTTGAACAGGGGTATCAGCCCCAGCATTTT. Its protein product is CASSKFEQGYQPQHF.

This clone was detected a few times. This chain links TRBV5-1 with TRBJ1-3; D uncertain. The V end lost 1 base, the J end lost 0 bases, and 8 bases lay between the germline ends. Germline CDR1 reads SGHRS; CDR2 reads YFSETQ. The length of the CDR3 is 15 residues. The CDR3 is CASSLNIRSGNTIYF. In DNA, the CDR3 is TGCGCCAGCAGCTTGAATATTCGCTCTGGAAACACCATATATTTT.

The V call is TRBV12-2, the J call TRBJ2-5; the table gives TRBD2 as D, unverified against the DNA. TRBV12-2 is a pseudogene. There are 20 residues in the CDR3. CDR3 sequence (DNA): TGTGCAAGTCGCTTAGCGTTGGTCGAGCGGGGGGGCCGATCCCGAGAGACCCAGTACTTC. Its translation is CASRLALVERGGRSRETQYF.

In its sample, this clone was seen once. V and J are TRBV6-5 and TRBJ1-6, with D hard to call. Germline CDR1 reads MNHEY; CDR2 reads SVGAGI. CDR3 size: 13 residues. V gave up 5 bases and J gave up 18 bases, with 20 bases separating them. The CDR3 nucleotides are TGTGCCAGCAGTCACGAGGGAGGACTGTCATCCCACTTT. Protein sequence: CASSHEGGLSSHF.

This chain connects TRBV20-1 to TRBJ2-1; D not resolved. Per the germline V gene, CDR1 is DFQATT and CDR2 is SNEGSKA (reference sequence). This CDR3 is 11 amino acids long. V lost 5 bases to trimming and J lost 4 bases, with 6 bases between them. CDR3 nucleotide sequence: TGCAGTGCTGGGATGTACAATGAGCAGTTCTTC. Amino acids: CSAGMYNEQFF.

The CDR3 is CASSHPGSFSGAQETQYF. The CDR3 DNA reads as TGTGCCAGCAGCCACCCCGGCTCCTTCAGTGGGGCCCAAGAGACCCAGTACTTC. The chain links TRBV14 to TRBJ2-5, with a weak D call TRBD1 (5 bases). V lost 3 bases and J 1 base, leaving 21 bases between the germline ends. This CDR3 region has 18 residues. Germline V gene lookup returns CDR1 SGHDN and CDR2 FVKESK.

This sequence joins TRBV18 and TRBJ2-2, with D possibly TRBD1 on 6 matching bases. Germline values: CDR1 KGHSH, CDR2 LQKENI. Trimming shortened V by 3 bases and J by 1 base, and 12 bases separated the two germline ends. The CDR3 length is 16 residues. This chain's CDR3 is CASSPPTGLNTGELFF. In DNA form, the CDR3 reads TGTGCCAGCTCACCCCCGACAGGTCTGAACACCGGGGAGCTGTTTTTT.

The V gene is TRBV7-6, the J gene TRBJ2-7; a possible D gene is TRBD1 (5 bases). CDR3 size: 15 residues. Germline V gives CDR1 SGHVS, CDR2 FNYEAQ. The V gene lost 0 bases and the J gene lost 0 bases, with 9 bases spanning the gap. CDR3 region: CASSLADSYSYEQYF. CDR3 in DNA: TGTGCCAGCAGCTTAGCCGACAGTTACTCCTACGAGCAGTACTTC.

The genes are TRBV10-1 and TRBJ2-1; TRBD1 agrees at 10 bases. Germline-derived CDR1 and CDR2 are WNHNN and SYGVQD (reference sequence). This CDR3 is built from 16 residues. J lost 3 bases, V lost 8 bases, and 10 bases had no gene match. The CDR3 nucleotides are TGCGCCAGCGACGCCGACAGGGGGCGCTTCTACAATGAGCAGTTCTTC. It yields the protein CASDADRGRFYNEQFF.

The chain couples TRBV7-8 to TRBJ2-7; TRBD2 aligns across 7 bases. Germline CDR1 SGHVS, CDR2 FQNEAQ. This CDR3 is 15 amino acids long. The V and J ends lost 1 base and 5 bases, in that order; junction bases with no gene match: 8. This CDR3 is CASSLVMGGVDEQYF. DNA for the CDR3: TGTGCCAGCAGCTTAGTGATGGGGGGGGTGGACGAGCAGTACTTC.

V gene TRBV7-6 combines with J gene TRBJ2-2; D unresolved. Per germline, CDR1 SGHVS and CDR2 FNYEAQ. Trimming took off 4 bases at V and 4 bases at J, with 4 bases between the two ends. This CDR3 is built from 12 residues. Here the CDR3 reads CASSSPTGELFF. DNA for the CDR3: TGTGCCAGCAGCTCCCCCACCGGGGAGCTGTTTTTT.

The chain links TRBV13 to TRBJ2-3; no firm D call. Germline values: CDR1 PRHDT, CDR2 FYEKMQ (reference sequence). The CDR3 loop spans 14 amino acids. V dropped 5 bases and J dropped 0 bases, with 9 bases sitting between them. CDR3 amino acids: CASSRTESTDTQYF. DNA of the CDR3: TGTGCCAGCAGCCGAACAGAAAGCACAGATACGCAGTATTTT. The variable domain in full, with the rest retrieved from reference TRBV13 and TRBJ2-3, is AAGVIQSPRHLIKEKRETATLKCYPIPRHDTVYWYQQGPGQDPQFLISFYEKMQSDKGSIPDRFSAQQFSDYHSELNMSSLELGDSALYFCASSRTESTDTQYFGPGTRLTVL.

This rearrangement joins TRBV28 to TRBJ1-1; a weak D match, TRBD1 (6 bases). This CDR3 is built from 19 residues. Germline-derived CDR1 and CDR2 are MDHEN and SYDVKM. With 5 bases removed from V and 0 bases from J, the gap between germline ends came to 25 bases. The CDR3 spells CASSPPRGGFFYMNTEAFF. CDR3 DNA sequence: TGTGCCAGCAGTCCTCCGAGGGGGGGATTTTTTTACATGAACACTGAAGCTTTCTTT.

In nucleotides, the CDR3 is TGTGCCAGCAGCTTAGCTGTGGATATGAGCACTGAAGCTTTCTTT. Translating gives CASSLAVDMSTEAFF. The chain couples TRBV11-1 to TRBJ1-1; D is unclear. Trimming stripped 0 bases from V and 4 bases from J, with 12 bases between. The V gene's germline CDR1 is SGHAT and CDR2 FQDESV (reference sequence). This CDR3 has 15 amino acids.